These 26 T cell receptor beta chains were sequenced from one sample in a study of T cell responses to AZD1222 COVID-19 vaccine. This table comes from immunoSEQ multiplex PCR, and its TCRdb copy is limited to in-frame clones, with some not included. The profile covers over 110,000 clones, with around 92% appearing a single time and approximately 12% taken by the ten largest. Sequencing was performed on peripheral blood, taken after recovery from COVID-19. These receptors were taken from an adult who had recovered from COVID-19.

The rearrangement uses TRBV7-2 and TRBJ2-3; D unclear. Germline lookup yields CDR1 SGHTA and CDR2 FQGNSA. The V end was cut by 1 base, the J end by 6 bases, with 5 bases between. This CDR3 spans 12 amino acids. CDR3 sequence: CASSLVIDTQYF. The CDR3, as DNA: TGTGCCAGCAGCTTAGTCATTGATACGCAGTATTTT.

CDR3 sequence reads: CASSQVDSGNTIYF. DNA for the CDR3: TGTGCCAGCAGCCAAGTGGACTCTGGAAACACCATATATTTT. This chain connects TRBV3-1 (or the pseudogene TRBV3-2) to TRBJ1-3; D is uncertain. Per the germline V gene, CDR1 is LGHDT and CDR2 is YNNKEL (reference sequence). Trimming shortened V by 1 base and J by 0 bases, and 4 bases separated the two germline ends. The CDR3 consists of 14 residues.

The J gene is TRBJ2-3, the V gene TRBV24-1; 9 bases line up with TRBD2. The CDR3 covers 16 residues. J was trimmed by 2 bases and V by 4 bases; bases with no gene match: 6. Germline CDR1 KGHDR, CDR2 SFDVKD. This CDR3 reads CATSDPSGADTDTQYF. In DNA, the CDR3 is TGTGCCACCAGTGACCCTAGCGGGGCCGACACAGATACGCAGTATTTT.

CDR3 residues: CASTSYTWGQGATGELFF. DNA for the CDR3: TGTGCCAGCACCTCATATACCTGGGGGCAGGGGGCAACCGGGGAGCTGTTTTTT. The rearrangement uses TRBV28 and TRBJ2-2, with 8 nucleotides matching TRBD1. Losses at the gene ends were 7 bases for V and 5 bases for J; bases not matched to a gene: 18. CDR1 and CDR2 from the germline V gene are MDHEN and SYDVKM. The CDR3 has 18 residues.

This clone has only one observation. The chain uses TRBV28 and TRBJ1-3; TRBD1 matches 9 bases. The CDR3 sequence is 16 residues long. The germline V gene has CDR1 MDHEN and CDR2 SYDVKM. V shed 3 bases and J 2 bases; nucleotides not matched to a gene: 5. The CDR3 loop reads CASSFPGQGPGNTIYF. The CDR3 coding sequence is TGTGCCAGCAGTTTCCCGGGACAGGGCCCTGGAAACACCATATATTTT.

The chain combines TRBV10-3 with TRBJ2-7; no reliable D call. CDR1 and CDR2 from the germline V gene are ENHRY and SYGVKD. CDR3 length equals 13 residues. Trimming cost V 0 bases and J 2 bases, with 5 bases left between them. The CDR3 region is CAISESIAYEQYF. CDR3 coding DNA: TGTGCCATCAGTGAGTCGATAGCCTACGAGCAGTACTTC.

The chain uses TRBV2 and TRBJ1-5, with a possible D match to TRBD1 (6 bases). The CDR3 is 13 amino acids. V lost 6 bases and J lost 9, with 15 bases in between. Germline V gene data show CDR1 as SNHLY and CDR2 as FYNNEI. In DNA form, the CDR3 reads TGTGCCAGCAGGGACAGCTACGGTCGGCCCCAGCATTTT. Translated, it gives CASRDSYGRPQHF.

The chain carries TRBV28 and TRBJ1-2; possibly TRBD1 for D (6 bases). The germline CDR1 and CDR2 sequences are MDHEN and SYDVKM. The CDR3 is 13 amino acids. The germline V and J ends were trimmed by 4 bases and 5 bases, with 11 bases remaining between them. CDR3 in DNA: TGTGCCAGCAGTTCCGGGGGCGGATATGGCTACACCTTC. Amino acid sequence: CASSSGGGYGYTF.

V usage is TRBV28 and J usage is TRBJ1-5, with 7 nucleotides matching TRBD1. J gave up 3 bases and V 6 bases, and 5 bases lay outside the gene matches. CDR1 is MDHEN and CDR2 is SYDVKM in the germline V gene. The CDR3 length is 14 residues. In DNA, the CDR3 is TGTGCCAGCAGCCAGACAGGGCTCAATCAGCCCCAGCATTTT. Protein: CASSQTGLNQPQHF.

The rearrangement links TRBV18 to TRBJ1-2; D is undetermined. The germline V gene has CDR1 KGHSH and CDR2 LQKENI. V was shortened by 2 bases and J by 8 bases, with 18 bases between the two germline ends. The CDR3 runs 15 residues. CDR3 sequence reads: CASSPEGYSSMGYTF. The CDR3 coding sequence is TGTGCCAGCTCACCAGAAGGGTACAGCTCAATGGGCTACACCTTC.

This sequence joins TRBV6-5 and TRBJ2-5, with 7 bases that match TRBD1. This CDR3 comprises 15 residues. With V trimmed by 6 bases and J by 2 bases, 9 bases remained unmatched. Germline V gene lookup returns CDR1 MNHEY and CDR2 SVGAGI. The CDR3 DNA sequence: TGTGCCAGCAGAGGGTTACAGGGGCCACAAGAGACCCAGTACTTC. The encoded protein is CASRGLQGPQETQYF.

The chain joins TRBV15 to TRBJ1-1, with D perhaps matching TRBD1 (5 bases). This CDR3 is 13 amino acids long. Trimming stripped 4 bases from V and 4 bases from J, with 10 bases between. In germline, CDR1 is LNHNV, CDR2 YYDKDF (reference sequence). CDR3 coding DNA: TGTGCCACCAGCACCTTTAGGGGCACTGAAGCTTTCTTT. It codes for CATSTFRGTEAFF.

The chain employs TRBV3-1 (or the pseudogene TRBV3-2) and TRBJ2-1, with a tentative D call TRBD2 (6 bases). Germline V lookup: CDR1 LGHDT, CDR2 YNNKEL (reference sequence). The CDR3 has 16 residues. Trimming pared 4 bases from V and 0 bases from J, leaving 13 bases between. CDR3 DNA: TGTGCCAGCAGCCCTCCTACTAGCCTCTCCTACAATGAGCAGTTCTTC. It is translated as CASSPPTSLSYNEQFF.

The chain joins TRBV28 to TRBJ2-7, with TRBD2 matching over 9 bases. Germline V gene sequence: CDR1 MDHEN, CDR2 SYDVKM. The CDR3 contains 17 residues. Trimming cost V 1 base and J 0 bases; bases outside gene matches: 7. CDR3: CASSLSLAGVGSYEQYF. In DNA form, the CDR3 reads TGTGCCAGCAGTTTATCTTTAGCGGGAGTCGGCTCCTACGAGCAGTACTTC.

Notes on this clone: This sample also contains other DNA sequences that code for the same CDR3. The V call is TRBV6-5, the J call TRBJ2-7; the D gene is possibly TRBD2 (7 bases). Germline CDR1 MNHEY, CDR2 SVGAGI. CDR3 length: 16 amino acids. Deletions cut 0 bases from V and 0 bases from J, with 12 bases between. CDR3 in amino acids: CASSYSGGTSSYEQYF. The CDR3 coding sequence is TGTGCCAGCAGTTACTCCGGGGGGACAAGCTCCTACGAGCAGTACTTC.

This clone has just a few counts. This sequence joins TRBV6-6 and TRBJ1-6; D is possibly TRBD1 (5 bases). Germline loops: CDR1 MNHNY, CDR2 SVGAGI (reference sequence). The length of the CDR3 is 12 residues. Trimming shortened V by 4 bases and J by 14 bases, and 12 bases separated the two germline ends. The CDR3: CASSFGRDSLHF. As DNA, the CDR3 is TGTGCCAGCAGTTTCGGCAGGGATTCCCTCCACTTT.

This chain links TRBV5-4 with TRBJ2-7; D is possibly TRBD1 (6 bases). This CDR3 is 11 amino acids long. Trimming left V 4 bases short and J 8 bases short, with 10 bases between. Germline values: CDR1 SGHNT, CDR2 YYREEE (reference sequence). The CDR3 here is CASSEGHKQYF. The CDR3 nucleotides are TGTGCCAGCAGCGAGGGACATAAGCAGTACTTC.

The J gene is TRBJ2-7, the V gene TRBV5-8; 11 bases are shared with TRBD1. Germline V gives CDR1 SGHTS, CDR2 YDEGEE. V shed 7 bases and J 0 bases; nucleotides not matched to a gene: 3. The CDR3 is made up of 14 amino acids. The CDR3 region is CASAGTGGSYEQYF. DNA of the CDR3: TGTGCCAGCGCCGGGACAGGGGGCTCCTACGAGCAGTACTTC.

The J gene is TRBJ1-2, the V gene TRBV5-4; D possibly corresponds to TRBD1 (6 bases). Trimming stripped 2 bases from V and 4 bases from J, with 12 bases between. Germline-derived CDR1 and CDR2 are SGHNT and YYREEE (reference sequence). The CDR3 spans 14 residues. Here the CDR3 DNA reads TGTGCCAGCAGCTTAGGGGGGAGAGGCTATGGCTACACCTTC. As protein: CASSLGGRGYGYTF.

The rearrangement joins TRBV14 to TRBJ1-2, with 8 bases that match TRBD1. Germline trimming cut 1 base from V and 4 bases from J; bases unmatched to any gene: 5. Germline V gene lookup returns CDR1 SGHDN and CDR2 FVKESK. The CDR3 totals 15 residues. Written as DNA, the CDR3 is TGTGCCAGCAGCCAAGTGGGGACAGGCATCTATGGCTACACCTTC. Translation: CASSQVGTGIYGYTF.

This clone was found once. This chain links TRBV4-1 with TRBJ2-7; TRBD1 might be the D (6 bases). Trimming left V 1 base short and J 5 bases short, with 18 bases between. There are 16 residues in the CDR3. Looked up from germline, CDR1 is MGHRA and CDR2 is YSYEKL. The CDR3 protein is CASSQVPHGGSDEQYF. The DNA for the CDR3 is TGCGCCAGCAGCCAAGTCCCACATGGGGGCTCGGACGAGCAGTACTTC.

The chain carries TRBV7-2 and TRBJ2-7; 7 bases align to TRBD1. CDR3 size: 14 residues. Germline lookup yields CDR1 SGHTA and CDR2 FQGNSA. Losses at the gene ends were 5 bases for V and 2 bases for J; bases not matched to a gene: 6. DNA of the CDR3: TGTGCCAGCAGCGTCGACAGGGATGCCTACGAGCAGTACTTC. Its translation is CASSVDRDAYEQYF.

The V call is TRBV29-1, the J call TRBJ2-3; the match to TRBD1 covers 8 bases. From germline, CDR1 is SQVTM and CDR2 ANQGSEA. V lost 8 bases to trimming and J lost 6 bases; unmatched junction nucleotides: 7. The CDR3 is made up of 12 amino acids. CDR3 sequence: CSLGQAQDTQYF. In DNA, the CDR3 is TGCAGCTTGGGACAGGCCCAGGATACGCAGTATTTT.

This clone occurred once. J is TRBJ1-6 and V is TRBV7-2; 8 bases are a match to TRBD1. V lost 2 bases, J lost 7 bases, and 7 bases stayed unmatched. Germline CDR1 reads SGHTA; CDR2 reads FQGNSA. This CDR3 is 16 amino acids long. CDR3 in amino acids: CASSLFSGGLNSPLHF. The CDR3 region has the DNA TGTGCCAGCAGCTTATTCTCAGGGGGCTTAAATTCACCCCTCCACTTT.

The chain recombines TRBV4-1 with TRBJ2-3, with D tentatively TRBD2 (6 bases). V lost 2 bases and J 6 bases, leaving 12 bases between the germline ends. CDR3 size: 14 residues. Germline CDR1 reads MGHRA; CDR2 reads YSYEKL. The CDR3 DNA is TGCGCCAGCAGCCAACCAACTCTAGCGGATACGCAGTATTTT. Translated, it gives CASSQPTLADTQYF.

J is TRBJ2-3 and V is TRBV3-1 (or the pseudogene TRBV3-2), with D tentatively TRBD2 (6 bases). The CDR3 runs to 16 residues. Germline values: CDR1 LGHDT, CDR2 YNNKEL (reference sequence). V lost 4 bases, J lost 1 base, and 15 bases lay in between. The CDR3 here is CASSPAAGWGTDTQYF. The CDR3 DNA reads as TGTGCCAGCAGCCCGGCCGCGGGGTGGGGCACAGATACGCAGTATTTT.